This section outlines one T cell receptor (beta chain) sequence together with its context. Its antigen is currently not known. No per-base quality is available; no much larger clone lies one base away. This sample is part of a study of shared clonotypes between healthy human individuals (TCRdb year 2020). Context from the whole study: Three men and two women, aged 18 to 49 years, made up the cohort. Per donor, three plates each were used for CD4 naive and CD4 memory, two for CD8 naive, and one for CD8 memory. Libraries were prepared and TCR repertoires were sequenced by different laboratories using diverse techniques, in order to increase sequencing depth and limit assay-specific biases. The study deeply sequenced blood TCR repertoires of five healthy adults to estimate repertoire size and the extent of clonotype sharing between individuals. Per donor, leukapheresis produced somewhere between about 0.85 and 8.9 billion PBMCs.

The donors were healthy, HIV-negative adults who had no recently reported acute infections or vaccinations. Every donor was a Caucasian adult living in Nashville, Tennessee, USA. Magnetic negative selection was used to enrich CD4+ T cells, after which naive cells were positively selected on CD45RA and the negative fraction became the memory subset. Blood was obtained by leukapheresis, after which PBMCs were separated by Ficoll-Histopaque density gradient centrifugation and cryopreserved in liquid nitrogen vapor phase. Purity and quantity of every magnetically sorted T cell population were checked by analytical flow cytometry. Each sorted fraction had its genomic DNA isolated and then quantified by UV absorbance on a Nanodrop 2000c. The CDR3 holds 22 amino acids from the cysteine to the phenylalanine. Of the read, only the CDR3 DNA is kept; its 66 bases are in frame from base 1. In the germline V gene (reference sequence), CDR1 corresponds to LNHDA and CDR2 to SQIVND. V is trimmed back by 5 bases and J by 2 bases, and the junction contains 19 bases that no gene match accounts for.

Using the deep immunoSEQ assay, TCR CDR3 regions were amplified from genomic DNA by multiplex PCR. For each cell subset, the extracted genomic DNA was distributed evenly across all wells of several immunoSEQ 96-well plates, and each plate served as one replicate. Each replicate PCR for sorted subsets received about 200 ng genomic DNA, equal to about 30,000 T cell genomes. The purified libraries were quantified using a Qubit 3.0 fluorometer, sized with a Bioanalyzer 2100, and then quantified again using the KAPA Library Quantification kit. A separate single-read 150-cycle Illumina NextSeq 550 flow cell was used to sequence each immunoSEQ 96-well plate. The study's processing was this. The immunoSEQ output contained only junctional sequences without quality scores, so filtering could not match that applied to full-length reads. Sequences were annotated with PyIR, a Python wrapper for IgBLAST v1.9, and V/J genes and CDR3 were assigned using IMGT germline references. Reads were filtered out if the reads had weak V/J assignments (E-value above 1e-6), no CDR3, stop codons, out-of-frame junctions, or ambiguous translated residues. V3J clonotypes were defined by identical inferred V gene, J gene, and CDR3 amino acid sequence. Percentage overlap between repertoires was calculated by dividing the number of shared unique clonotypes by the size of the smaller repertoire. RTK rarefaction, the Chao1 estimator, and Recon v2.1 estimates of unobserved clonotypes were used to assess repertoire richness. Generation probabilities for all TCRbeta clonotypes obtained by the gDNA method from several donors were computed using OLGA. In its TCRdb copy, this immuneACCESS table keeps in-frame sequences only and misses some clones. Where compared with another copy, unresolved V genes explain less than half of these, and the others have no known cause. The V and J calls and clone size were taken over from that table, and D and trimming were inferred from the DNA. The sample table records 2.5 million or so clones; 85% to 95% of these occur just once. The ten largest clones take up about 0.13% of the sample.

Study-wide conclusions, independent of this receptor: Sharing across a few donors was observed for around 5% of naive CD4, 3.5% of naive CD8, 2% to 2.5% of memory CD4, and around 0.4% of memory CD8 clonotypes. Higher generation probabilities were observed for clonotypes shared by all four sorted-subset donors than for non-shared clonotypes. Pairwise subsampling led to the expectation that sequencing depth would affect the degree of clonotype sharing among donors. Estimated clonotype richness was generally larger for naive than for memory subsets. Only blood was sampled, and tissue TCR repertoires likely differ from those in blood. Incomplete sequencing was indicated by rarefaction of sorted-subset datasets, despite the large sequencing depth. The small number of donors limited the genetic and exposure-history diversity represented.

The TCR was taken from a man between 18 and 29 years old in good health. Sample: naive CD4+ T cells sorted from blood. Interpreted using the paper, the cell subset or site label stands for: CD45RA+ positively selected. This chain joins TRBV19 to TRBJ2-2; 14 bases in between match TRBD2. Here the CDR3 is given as CASSSGPTSGRARALNTGELFF. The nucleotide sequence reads TGTGCCAGTAGTTCCGGCCCGACTAGCGGGAGGGCCAGGGCCCTAAACACCGGGGAGCTGTTTTTT.